Included here is one T cell receptor (beta chain) sequence, with context. TCRdb's table, derived via immunoSEQ multiplex PCR, lists solely in-frame clones and lacks some. Seen here are some 200,000 clones, about 86% observed once, and the top ten hold more than 8.5%. The sample belongs to a study of blood T cell repertoires in COVID-19. As for the study in general: Researchers got acute and convalescent COVID-19 samples from the United States, Italy and Spain.

The participants were between about 18 and 90 years old and came from roughly 25 US areas. Clinical history reported by participants formed the basis on which cohorts were assigned. This clonotype originated in a woman aged 45 to 65 with acute COVID-19. The specimen was PBMCs or T cells enriched from blood (not recorded which).

Here the CDR3 reads CASSLIPALLGTDTQYF. The CDR3 bases are TGTGCCAGCAGCTTAATCCCAGCGCTCTTAGGCACAGATACGCAGTATTTT. V usage is TRBV7-9 and J usage is TRBJ2-3; no reliable D call. Deletions cut 2 bases from V and 1 base from J, with 16 bases between. This CDR3 is built from 17 residues. The germline gives CDR1 SEHNR, CDR2 FQNEAQ (reference sequence).